This is a list of T cell receptor beta chains from one sample in a study of immune evolution from preneoplasia to lung adenocarcinoma. Sequencing was performed with immunoSEQ multiplex PCR; in TCRdb, only in-frame clones are kept and a portion is missing. The sample contains about 14,000 clones, about 80% of which appear only once. Input material: FFPE minimally invasive lung adenocarcinoma tissue. Every receptor here comes from a person aged 65 to 85 with lung adenocarcinoma. Both conserved end residues are part of each CDR3.

j_gene,len,v_gene,CDR3aa
TRBJ1-2,14,TRBV27,CASSSQAGNYGYTF
TRBJ2-3,13,TRBV2,CASSGMDIDTQYF
TRBJ1-2,13,TRBV28,CASSLSTLYGYTF
TRBJ2-7,13,TRBV7-2,CASSIAGFEEQYF
TRBJ2-7,17,TRBV19,CASSSPWAVDYSYEQYF
TRBJ2-2,15,TRBV7-9,CASTRGTGDTGELFF
TRBJ1-1,14,TRBV21-1,CASELGTVNTEAFF
TRBJ2-7,15,TRBV28,CASSQRAGERYEQYF
TRBJ2-7,13,TRBV21-1,CASSKKRGFEQYF
TRBJ2-1,14,TRBV28,CASSPDLPYNEQFF
TRBJ2-3,19,TRBV11-2,CASSPLVRAGTLAPDTQYF
TRBJ2-7,13,TRBV7-8,CASSRDRGYEQYF
TRBJ2-5,17,TRBV4-1,CASSQAAGGPSSKTQYF
TRBJ1-1,14,TRBV6-1,CASSSVTGNTEAFF
TRBJ1-5,12,TRBV2,CASSLLNQPQHF
TRBJ2-7,17,TRBV7-9,CASSFPAGGRNSYEQYF
TRBJ1-3,14,TRBV5-1,CASRREISGNTIYF
TRBJ2-7,15,TRBV6-5,CASSRVPGFPSEQYF
TRBJ2-7,13,TRBV6-6,CASSYEGGREQYF
TRBJ2-3,15,TRBV19,CASSKPGLAVDMQYF
TRBJ1-1,13,TRBV10-2,CASSDRQNTEAFF
TRBJ2-2,13,TRBV5-4,CANQREQGGELLF
TRBJ2-7,14,TRBV7-9,CASSFYRGYDEQYF
TRBJ2-7,16,TRBV11-3,CASSPTSGRAGYEQYF
TRBJ1-2,14,TRBV5-4,CASSSTGGYYGYTF
TRBJ1-5,15,TRBV6-5,CASSYPPGGNQPQHF
TRBJ1-5,14,TRBV10-2,CASRGGAGNQPQHF
TRBJ1-1,13,TRBV7-3,CASSLSPETEAFF
TRBJ1-2,12,TRBV27,CASSLSGLGYTF
TRBJ1-5,18,TRBV25-1,CASSEGQDQRGSNQPQHF
TRBJ2-5,13,TRBV5-6,CASKRVPQETQYF
TRBJ1-2,13,TRBV6-1,CASRQQGIDGYTF
TRBJ2-1,13,TRBV27,CASSLSPGGGQFF
TRBJ2-1,9,TRBV29-1,CSVGHEQFF
TRBJ2-1,12,TRBV2,CASSEGGPEQFF
TRBJ2-7,16,TRBV28,CASSRLAGVLLYEQYF
TRBJ1-5,12,TRBV6-1,CASSEAGGALHF
TRBJ2-7,14,TRBV7-9,CATLRLAGTYEQYF